This TCR beta chain emerged from a study of T cell responses to AZD1222 COVID-19 vaccine. A note on this clone: Antigen: not known.

Overall study results and limits: Unmutated variant regions reportedly attract nearly half of all spike-specific TCRs. Most donors were white British, females outnumbered males, and clonal diversity was possibly underestimated. Spike-specific TCR repertoires showed rising breadth and depth after two AZD1222 doses.

Produced via immunoSEQ multiplex PCR; TCRdb's table is partial and in-frame only. The sample gives almost 55,000 clones, under 90% of which show up once; 10% is in the top ten. Trimming took 1 base from V and 7 from J, leaving 17 bases between them. The length of the CDR3 is 16 residues. Germline CDR1 is SGHDN and CDR2 is FVKESK. The source was peripheral blood, collected on day 0 of AZD1222 vaccination. This TCR was recovered from an adult in good health. The chain links TRBV14 to TRBJ2-1; the D call may be TRBD1 or TRBD2 (5 bases each). The CDR3 is CASSQVGRRRWNEQFF. The CDR3 DNA reads TGTGCCAGCAGCCAAGTGGGACGGAGGAGATGGAATGAGCAGTTCTTC.